The text below deals with one TCR beta chain. Its antigen is unidentified. The data originate from a study of human versus mouse CDR3 diversity and MHC coevolution. Study-wide results and caveats: More than 5 MHC II alleles selected the human T cells.

Germline CDR1 SGHRS, CDR2 YFSETQ. With 0 bases removed from V and 3 bases from J, the gap between germline ends came to 15 bases. The CDR3 is 16 residues long. Assay: immunoSEQ multiplex PCR; the TCRdb copy retains only in-frame clones and omits some. The sample records roughly 80,000 clones, 90% to 95% being singletons. This TCR was recovered from a person aged 25-75 years in good health. The sequencing input was naive CD4+ T cells from blood. Subset: CD45RO-negative CD62L-positive naive CD4 T cells. The chain uses TRBV5-1 and TRBJ1-1; no firm D call. The CDR3 is CASSLAGGSVDTEAFF. CDR3 bases: TGCGCCAGCAGCTTGGCCGGCGGGTCGGTGGACACTGAAGCTTTCTTT. Filled out from reference TRBV5-1 and TRBJ1-1, the complete variable domain reads KAGVTQTPRYLIKTRGQQVTLSCSPISGHRSVSWYQQTPGQGLQFLFEYFSETQRNKGNFPGRFSGRQFSNSRSEMNVSTLELGDSALYLCASSLAGGSVDTEAFFGQGTRLTVV.